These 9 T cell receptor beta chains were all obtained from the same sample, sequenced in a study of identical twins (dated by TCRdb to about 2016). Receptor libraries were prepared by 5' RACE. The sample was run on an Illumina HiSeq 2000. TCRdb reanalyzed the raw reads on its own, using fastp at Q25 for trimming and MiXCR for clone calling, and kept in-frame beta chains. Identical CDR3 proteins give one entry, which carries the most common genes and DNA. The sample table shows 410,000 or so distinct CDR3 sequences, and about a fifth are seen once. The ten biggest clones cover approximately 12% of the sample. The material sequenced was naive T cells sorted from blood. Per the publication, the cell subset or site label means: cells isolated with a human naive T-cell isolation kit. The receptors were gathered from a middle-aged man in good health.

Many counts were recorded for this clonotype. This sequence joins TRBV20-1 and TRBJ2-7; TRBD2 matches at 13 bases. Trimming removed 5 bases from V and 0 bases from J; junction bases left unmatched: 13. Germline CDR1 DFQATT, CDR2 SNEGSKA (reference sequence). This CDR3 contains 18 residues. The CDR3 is CSALRTSGSYRSSYEQYF. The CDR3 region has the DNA TGCAGTGCTCTTCGGACTAGCGGGAGTTACAGGAGCTCCTACGAGCAGTACTTC.

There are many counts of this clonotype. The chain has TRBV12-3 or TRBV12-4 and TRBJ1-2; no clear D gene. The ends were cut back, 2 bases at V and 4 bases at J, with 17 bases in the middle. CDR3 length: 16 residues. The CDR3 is CASSLSGSSVGYGYTF. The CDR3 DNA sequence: TGTGCCAGCAGTTTATCGGGGTCCAGTGTGGGCTATGGCTACACCTTC.

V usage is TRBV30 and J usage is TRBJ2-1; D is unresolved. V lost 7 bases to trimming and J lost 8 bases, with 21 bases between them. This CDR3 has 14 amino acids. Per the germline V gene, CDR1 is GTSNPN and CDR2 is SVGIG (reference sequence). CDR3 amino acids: CASRLGSGLDEQFF. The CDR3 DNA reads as TGTGCCTCCCGTTTGGGATCGGGTCTTGATGAGCAGTTCTTC.

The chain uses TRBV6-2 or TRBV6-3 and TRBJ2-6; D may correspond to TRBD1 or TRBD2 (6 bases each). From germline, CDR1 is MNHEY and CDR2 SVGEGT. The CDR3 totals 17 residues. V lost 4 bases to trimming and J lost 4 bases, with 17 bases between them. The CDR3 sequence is CASSSRRGLWGANVLTF. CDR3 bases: TGTGCCAGCAGTTCACGCAGGGGACTGTGGGGGGCCAACGTCCTGACTTTC.

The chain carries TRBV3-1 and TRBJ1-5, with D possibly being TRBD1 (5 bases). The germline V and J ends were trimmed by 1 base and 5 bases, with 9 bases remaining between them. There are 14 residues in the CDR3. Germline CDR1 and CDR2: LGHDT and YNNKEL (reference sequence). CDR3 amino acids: CASSQGLGDQPQHF. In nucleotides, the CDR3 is TGTGCCAGCAGCCAAGGTTTAGGGGATCAGCCCCAGCATTTT.

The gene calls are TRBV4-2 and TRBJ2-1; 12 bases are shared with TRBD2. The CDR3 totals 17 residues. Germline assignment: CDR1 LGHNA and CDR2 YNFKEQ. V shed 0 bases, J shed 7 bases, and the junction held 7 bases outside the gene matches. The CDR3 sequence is CASSQEVWTSGANEQFF. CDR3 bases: TGTGCCAGCAGCCAAGAAGTGTGGACTAGCGGGGCAAATGAGCAGTTCTTC.

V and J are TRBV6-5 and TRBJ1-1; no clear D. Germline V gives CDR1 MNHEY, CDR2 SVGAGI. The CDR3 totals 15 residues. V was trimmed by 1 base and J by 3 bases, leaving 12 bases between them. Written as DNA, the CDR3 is TGTGCCAGCAGTTACTTGAGGCAGCAATACACTGAAGCTTTCTTT. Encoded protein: CASSYLRQQYTEAFF.

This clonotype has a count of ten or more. The CDR3, as DNA: TGTGCCAGCAGTGAAATAATTGCCGGGGGCGAAGAGACCCAGTACTTC. Protein product: CASSEIIAGGEETQYF. The V call is TRBV2, the J call TRBJ2-5; either TRBD1 or TRBD2 may fit D (6 bases each). Germline V gene sequence: CDR1 SNHLY, CDR2 FYNNEI. The CDR3 is made up of 16 amino acids. V lost 2 bases and J lost 3, with 16 bases in between. Drawing the rest from reference TRBV2 and TRBJ2-5, the complete variable domain is EPEVTQTPSHQVTQMGQEVILRCVPISNHLYFYWYRQILGQKVEFLVSFYNNEISEKSEIFDDQFSVERPDGSNFTLKIRSTKLEDSAMYFCASSEIIAGGEETQYFGPGTRLLVL.

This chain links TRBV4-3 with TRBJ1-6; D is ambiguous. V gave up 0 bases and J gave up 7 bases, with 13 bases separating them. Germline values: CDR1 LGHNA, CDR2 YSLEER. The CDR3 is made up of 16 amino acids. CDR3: CASSQDPGMRNSPLHF. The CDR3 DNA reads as TGCGCCAGCAGCCAAGATCCAGGAATGCGAAATTCACCCCTCCACTTT.